A selection of T cell receptor beta chains follows, all from one sample in a study of blood T cell repertoires in COVID-19. TCRdb's copy holds only in-frame clones and misses some; the assay was immunoSEQ multiplex PCR. The sample shows about 250,000 clones, about 83% of them seen only once. The sample taken for sequencing was peripheral blood. These receptor sequences come from a woman aged 40 to 49 who had recovered from COVID-19. The CDR3 runs from the conserved cysteine through the conserved F or W. A D gene is named only where the DNA matches it firmly. Clone size appears in some rows only: once, few, many, or a class for an expanded clone.

v_call,clone_size,d_call,cdr3_aa
TRBV5-1,.,TRBD2,CASSLAVVAGGEQYF
TRBV7-9,.,TRBD1,CASSLAQGAKFF
TRBV3-1/TRBV3-2,.,TRBD2,CASSHLAGGPDTQYF
TRBV28,.,.,CASSLVEGGYTF
TRBV18,.,.,CASSRRGLTDTQYF
TRBV5-1,once,TRBD1,CASSVTGMAYEQYF
TRBV5-1,.,.,CASSRQGPKNTGELFF
TRBV2,.,.,CASIFGVAETQYF
TRBV9,.,TRBD1,CASSPTGDRNTGELFF
TRBV2,.,TRBD2,CASSGTSGTYEQYF
TRBV5-1,once,TRBD1,CASSLGTGGAGNQPQHF
TRBV28,.,TRBD2,CASSHPGLAKETQYF
TRBV19,.,.,CASSPDRLLYGYTF
TRBV5-6,.,.,CASSSTLQGIREKLFF
TRBV20-1,.,.,CSASNSVTEAFF
TRBV27,.,.,CASSPFSGASSPLHF
TRBV3-1/TRBV3-2,few,.,CASSPSLNSPLHF
TRBV5-8,.,.,CASSPPTDLTREAFF
TRBV6-5,.,.,CASSYAGEKLFF
TRBV19,few,TRBD1,CASSILGQDSPLHF
TRBV5-4,few,.,CASSLVYQGTGELFF
TRBV5-1,.,.,CASSLGRSTDTQYF
TRBV5-6,.,TRBD1,CASSLRTGRGNSPLHF
TRBV10-3,.,TRBD1,CAISAIQGISYEQYF
TRBV6-2/TRBV6-3,.,.,CASTPERSTEAFF
TRBV2,.,TRBD1,CASTGDRFSYEQYF
TRBV13,.,.,CASSLAPRYYEQYF
TRBV7-9,.,TRBD1,CASTTPRGTGVTGELFF
TRBV7-9,once,.,CASSLGSLGSGYTF
TRBV10-3,.,.,CAISDIGGGHYEQFF
TRBV3-1/TRBV3-2,.,TRBD1,CASSQERDRGIGYTF
TRBV6-6,.,.,CASSVGGTEAFF
TRBV11-2,.,TRBD2,CASSPGSGGYEQYF
TRBV6-1,.,.,CASSDSSYGYTF
TRBV19,.,.,CASSRTAGELFF
TRBV5-1,.,TRBD2,CASSLAVAGASGQFF
TRBV6-1,once,TRBD1,CASSDGQGNTDTQYF
TRBV2,.,.,CASSEPLRTAIEQYF
TRBV29-1,.,TRBD2,CSAVAGDETQYF
TRBV18,.,TRBD1,CASSPGQATGNTIYF
TRBV6-1,.,TRBD1,CASSEAGGTGQETQYF
TRBV7-2,.,TRBD1,CASSADRAPLHF
TRBV4-1,.,.,CASSQGRTDNQPQHF
TRBV5-4,.,TRBD2,CASRERGGGDTQYF
TRBV28,many,TRBD1,CASSIPGTGSYGYTF
TRBV7-2,.,.,CASSRDRLQETQYF
TRBV5-1,.,.,CASSPAELYEQYF